These 27 T cell receptor beta chains share one sample of origin, sequenced in a study of blood T cell repertoires in COVID-19. Here immunoSEQ multiplex PCR was the method, and the copy in TCRdb shows in-frame clones only, minus some. The sample holds approximately 240,000 clones, around four fifths seen once. Sequenced input: peripheral blood. Every receptor here comes from an older woman with active or convalescent COVID-19.

CDR3 loop: CASSQGTGHTDTQYF. CDR3 DNA sequence: TGTGCCAGCAGCCAAGGGACAGGGCACACAGATACGCAGTATTTT. The genes are TRBV3-1 (or the pseudogene TRBV3-2) and TRBJ2-3; 8 bases align to TRBD1. J gave up 2 bases and V 1 base, and 2 bases lay outside the gene matches. The CDR3 covers 15 residues. CDR1 LGHDT and CDR2 YNNKEL come from the germline V gene (reference sequence).

This chain connects TRBV10-3 to TRBJ1-5, with a tentative D call TRBD1 (6 bases). The CDR3 totals 15 residues. Germline CDR1 is ENHRY and CDR2 is SYGVKD. With 9 bases removed from V and 2 bases from J, the gap between germline ends came to 17 bases. The CDR3 region has the DNA TGTGCCATTGCGGAACAGGGTGGAGGCAATCAGCCCCAGCATTTT. This gives the protein CAIAEQGGGNQPQHF.

The chain employs TRBV18 and TRBJ1-4; the D gene is possibly TRBD1 (6 bases). CDR1 is KGHSH, CDR2 LQKENI, per germline. V was trimmed by 4 bases and J by 1 base, leaving 10 bases between them. The CDR3 is 15 amino acids. This CDR3 reads CASSRLQGTNEKLFF. The CDR3 DNA reads TGTGCCAGCTCACGTTTACAGGGAACTAATGAAAAACTGTTTTTT.

The chain combines TRBV4-1 with TRBJ2-2; maybe TRBD1 (5 bases). Trimming cost V 6 bases and J 6 bases, with 20 bases left between them. Germline CDR1 MGHRA, CDR2 YSYEKL. This CDR3 comprises 16 residues. The chain's CDR3 is CASRQSSVRVAGELFF. CDR3 in DNA: TGCGCCAGCAGACAGTCTAGTGTCAGGGTCGCCGGGGAGCTGTTTTTT.

The V and J genes are TRBV28 and TRBJ1-5, with D possibly being TRBD1 (5 bases). This CDR3 region has 15 residues. Germline V gene sequence: CDR1 MDHEN, CDR2 SYDVKM. V lost 2 bases, J lost 7 bases, and 15 bases lay in between. CDR3 nucleotide sequence: TGTGCCAGCAGTTTAGGGGCAGGGTATAGACAGCCCCAGCATTTT. The encoded protein is CASSLGAGYRQPQHF.

This rearrangement joins TRBV7-9 to TRBJ2-5, with 9 nucleotides matching TRBD1. The J segment lost 7 bases and the V segment lost 6 bases, leaving 12 bases of the junction unmatched. Germline V gives CDR1 SEHNR, CDR2 FQNEAQ (reference sequence). This CDR3 contains 15 residues. CDR3 in DNA: TGTGCCAGCAGGCCGAAGACTTTGACAGGGGGGACCCAGTACTTC. Translating it yields CASRPKTLTGGTQYF. Full variable domain (outside the CDR3, taken from reference TRBV7-9 and TRBJ2-5): DTGVSQNPRHKITKRGQNVTFRCDPISEHNRLYWYRQTLGQGPEFLTYFQNEAQLEKSRLLSDRFSAERPKGSFSTLEIQRTEQGDSAMYLCASRPKTLTGGTQYFGPGTRLLVL.

This chain uses TRBV7-9 with TRBJ2-1, with D maybe TRBD2 (7 bases). Germline CDR1 SEHNR, CDR2 FQNEAQ (reference sequence). The CDR3 runs to 14 residues. V was trimmed by 7 bases and J by 7 bases, leaving 17 bases between them. CDR3 sequence (DNA): TGTGCCAGCACCTGGGCGGGGGCGCTGAATGAGCAGTTCTTC. Its translation: CASTWAGALNEQFF.

A single count supports this clone. The rearrangement uses TRBV7-8 and TRBJ2-3, with D maybe TRBD1 (6 bases). V was cut by 1 base and J by 3 bases, with 11 bases left in between. Germline V gene sequence: CDR1 SGHVS, CDR2 FQNEAQ. The CDR3 is 15 amino acids. CDR3 DNA sequence: TGTGCCAGCAGCTTAGTACAGGGTCCAACAGATACGCAGTATTTT. It specifies CASSLVQGPTDTQYF.

This clone was seen a few times. The rearrangement joins TRBV28 to TRBJ1-1; D might be TRBD1 (5 bases). V was shortened by 2 bases and J by 2 bases, with 18 bases between the two germline ends. The CDR3 is 17 amino acids. The V gene's germline CDR1 is MDHEN and CDR2 SYDVKM. In DNA form, the CDR3 reads TGTGCCAGCAGTTTAGTTCAGGCAGGGTTGGTAAACACTGAAGCTTTCTTT. This encodes CASSLVQAGLVNTEAFF.

This clone has just a few counts. V gene TRBV4-1 combines with J gene TRBJ2-1; 8 positions agree with TRBD2. The CDR3 extends over 18 amino acids. Germline V gene sequence: CDR1 MGHRA, CDR2 YSYEKL. Germline trimming cut 1 base from V and 7 bases from J; bases unmatched to any gene: 15. CDR3 region: CASSQVEAAASGLNEQFF. CDR3 coding DNA: TGCGCCAGCAGCCAAGTCGAAGCAGCGGCTAGCGGGCTGAATGAGCAGTTCTTC.

The rearrangement uses TRBV5-1 and TRBJ1-1; 9 bases agree with TRBD1. Losses at the gene ends were 3 bases for V and 4 bases for J; bases not matched to a gene: 7. Germline CDR1 and CDR2: SGHRS and YFSETQ. CDR3 size: 15 residues. The CDR3 is CASSSGQGTSTEAFF. The DNA for the CDR3 is TGCGCCAGCAGCTCAGGACAGGGGACGAGCACTGAAGCTTTCTTT. Looking up the rest from reference TRBV5-1 and TRBJ1-1 gives the full variable domain: KAGVTQTPRYLIKTRGQQVTLSCSPISGHRSVSWYQQTPGQGLQFLFEYFSETQRNKGNFPGRFSGRQFSNSRSEMNVSTLELGDSALYLCASSSGQGTSTEAFFGQGTRLTVV.

This sequence joins TRBV18 and TRBJ2-3; TRBD2 agrees at 7 bases. CDR1 is KGHSH and CDR2 is LQKENI in the germline V gene. V gave up 2 bases and J gave up 2 bases; unmatched junction bases: 1. The CDR3 contains 14 residues. CDR3 DNA: TGTGCCAGCTCACCAGGACTAGTCACAGATACGCAGTATTTT. Encoded protein: CASSPGLVTDTQYF.

V usage is TRBV12-3 or TRBV12-4 and J usage is TRBJ1-4, with 7 bases lining up with TRBD1. There are 13 residues in the CDR3. Unmatched junction bases numbered 5, after V lost 5 bases and J lost 8 bases. The CDR3 is CASSPDRVEKLFF. The CDR3 region has the DNA TGTGCCAGCAGTCCAGACAGGGTGGAAAAACTGTTTTTT.

The chain recombines TRBV24-1 with TRBJ2-1, with D perhaps TRBD2 (6 bases). CDR1 is KGHDR, CDR2 SFDVKD, per germline. V was trimmed by 3 bases and J by 0 bases, leaving 14 bases between them. The CDR3 extends over 17 amino acids. CDR3 protein: CATSDRTTPSSYNEQFF. The CDR3 nucleotides are TGTGCCACCAGTGATAGGACTACCCCTAGCTCCTACAATGAGCAGTTCTTC.

The table lists this clone with a few counts. The J gene is TRBJ2-7, the V gene TRBV7-9, with a tentative D call TRBD2 (7 bases). V was cut by 2 bases and J by 5 bases, with 22 bases left in between. The CDR3 extends over 17 amino acids. Per germline, CDR1 SEHNR and CDR2 FQNEAQ (reference sequence). CDR3 protein: CASSLWLAGRGNHEQYF. As DNA, the CDR3 is TGTGCCAGCAGCTTATGGTTAGCGGGCAGGGGAAACCACGAGCAGTACTTC.

The chain has TRBV29-1 and TRBJ2-4; maybe TRBD1 (5 bases). CDR1 and CDR2 from the germline V gene are SQVTM and ANQGSEA. The ends were cut back, 7 bases at V and 2 bases at J, with 15 bases in the middle. The CDR3 loop spans 14 amino acids. DNA of the CDR3: TGCAGCGCCGGACAAGGGCAGACCAAAAACATTCAGTACTTC. Residues: CSAGQGQTKNIQYF.

The chain is built from TRBV7-5 and TRBJ2-1; TRBD2, as called in the table, went unchecked against the DNA. TRBV7-5 is annotated as a pseudogene. This CDR3 is 16 amino acids long. DNA for the CDR3: TGTGCCAGAAGCTCTCCGGGACTAGCGGGAGGTGGTGAGCAGTTCTTC. Its translation: CARSSPGLAGGGEQFF.

The V and J genes are TRBV6-5 and TRBJ2-2, with a possible D match to TRBD1 (6 bases). The germline V gene encodes CDR1 MNHEY and CDR2 SVGAGI. The CDR3 contains 13 residues. V was cut by 4 bases and J by 4 bases, with 7 bases left in between. The CDR3 sequence is CASSSGATGELFF. The CDR3 bases are TGTGCCAGCAGTTCAGGGGCCACCGGGGAGCTGTTTTTT.

This clone appeared once. This chain links TRBV3-1 (or the pseudogene TRBV3-2) with TRBJ2-1; no clear D. The CDR3 totals 11 residues. Germline loops: CDR1 LGHDT, CDR2 YNNKEL (reference sequence). The ends were cut back, 5 bases at V and 3 bases at J, with 2 bases in the middle. The CDR3 DNA is TGTGCCAGCAGCTACTACAATGAGCAGTTCTTC. Protein sequence: CASSYYNEQFF.

This chain uses TRBV19 with TRBJ1-6, with unresolved D. Trimming stripped 2 bases from V and 0 bases from J, with 8 bases between. The CDR3 spans 16 residues. Germline lookup yields CDR1 LNHDA and CDR2 SQIVND (reference sequence). CDR3 nucleotides: TGTGCCAGTAGTATAAGCCCGAGCTCCTATAATTCACCCCTCCACTTT. This gives the protein CASSISPSSYNSPLHF.

V gene TRBV5-6 combines with J gene TRBJ2-1; weak D call: TRBD1 (6 bases). Germline V gene sequence: CDR1 SGHDT, CDR2 YYEEEE. V lost 4 bases to trimming and J lost 5 bases, with 19 bases between them. The CDR3 length is 16 residues. The CDR3 region has the DNA TGTGCCAGCAGCCTGCGGCAGGGGCACCTAAACAATGAGCAGTTCTTC. This encodes CASSLRQGHLNNEQFF. The whole variable domain, filled in from reference TRBV5-6 and TRBJ2-1, reads DAGVTQSPTHLIKTRGQQVTLRCSPKSGHDTVSWYQQALGQGPQFIFQYYEEEERQRGNFPDRFSGHQFPNYSSELNVNALLLGDSALYLCASSLRQGHLNNEQFFGPGTRLTVL.

CDR3 region: CASSIGLAGEYSSYEQYF. DNA of the CDR3: TGTGCCAGCAGCATCGGACTAGCGGGAGAGTACTCCTCCTACGAGCAGTACTTC. The chain combines TRBV7-8 with TRBJ2-7; 13 bases agree with TRBD2. V dropped 5 bases and J dropped 0; count of bases not matched to a gene: 10. This CDR3 is 18 amino acids long. Germline CDR1 is SGHVS and CDR2 is FQNEAQ. The whole variable domain, filled in from reference TRBV7-8 and TRBJ2-7, reads GAGVSQSPRYKVAKRGQDVALRCDPISGHVSLFWYQQALGQGPEFLTYFQNEAQLDKSGLPSDRFFAERPEGSVSTLKIQRTQQEDSAVYLCASSIGLAGEYSSYEQYFGPGTRLTVT.

The chain recombines TRBV11-3 with TRBJ2-1, with D perhaps matching TRBD2 (5 bases). This CDR3 spans 16 amino acids. Trimming removed 7 bases from V and 6 bases from J, with 22 bases in between. Germline values: CDR1 SGHNT, CDR2 YENEEA. Here the CDR3 reads CASTSPLLAPSNEQFF. The DNA for the CDR3 is TGTGCCAGCACCAGTCCCCTCCTAGCCCCTTCCAATGAGCAGTTCTTC.

The sample holds a few counts of this clone. The genes are TRBV3-1 (or the pseudogene TRBV3-2) and TRBJ2-2; 7 positions agree with TRBD1. With V trimmed by 4 bases and J by 4 bases, 6 bases remained unmatched. CDR3 length: 15 amino acids. Germline V gene lookup returns CDR1 LGHDT and CDR2 YNNKEL (reference sequence). CDR3 residues: CASSPRTGLTGELFF. The CDR3 nucleotides are TGTGCCAGCAGCCCTCGGACAGGTCTCACCGGGGAGCTGTTTTTT.

The genes are TRBV11-2 and TRBJ1-4, with unresolved D. V was trimmed by 2 bases and J by 6 bases, leaving 4 bases between them. Germline assignment: CDR1 SGHAT and CDR2 FQNNGV. CDR3 length: 12 amino acids. The CDR3 reads CASSLFDEKLFF. For the CDR3, the DNA is TGTGCCAGCAGCTTATTCGATGAAAAACTGTTTTTT. Full variable domain (remainder filled in from reference TRBV11-2 and TRBJ1-4): EAGVAQSPRYKIIEKRQSVAFWCNPISGHATLYWYQQILGQGPKLLIQFQNNGVVDDSQLPKDRFSAERLKGVDSTLKIQPAKLEDSAVYLCASSLFDEKLFFGSGTQLSVL.

The V and J genes are TRBV19 and TRBJ1-1; 11 bases align to TRBD1. CDR3 length: 16 residues. V shed 5 bases, J shed 1 base, and the junction held 6 bases outside the gene matches. From germline, CDR1 is LNHDA and CDR2 SQIVND (reference sequence). The CDR3 sequence is CASSPWDRGKNTEAFF. For the CDR3, the DNA is TGTGCCAGTAGTCCCTGGGACAGGGGGAAGAACACTGAAGCTTTCTTT. Complete variable domain (other parts from reference TRBV19 and TRBJ1-1): DGGITQSPKYLFRKEGQNVTLSCEQNLNHDAMYWYRQDPGQGLRLIYYSQIVNDFQKGDIAEGYSVSREKKESFPLTVTSAQKNPTAFYLCASSPWDRGKNTEAFFGQGTRLTVV.

The chain links TRBV11-3 to TRBJ1-4, with TRBD1 as a possible D gene (6 bases). This CDR3 is built from 19 residues. CDR1 and CDR2 from the germline V gene are SGHNT and YENEEA. Trimming removed 4 bases at V and 1 base at J, with 22 bases between. The CDR3 loop is CASSSGASPEQGTNEKLFF. CDR3 DNA sequence: TGTGCCAGCAGCTCCGGAGCGAGCCCAGAACAGGGAACTAATGAAAAACTGTTTTTT.